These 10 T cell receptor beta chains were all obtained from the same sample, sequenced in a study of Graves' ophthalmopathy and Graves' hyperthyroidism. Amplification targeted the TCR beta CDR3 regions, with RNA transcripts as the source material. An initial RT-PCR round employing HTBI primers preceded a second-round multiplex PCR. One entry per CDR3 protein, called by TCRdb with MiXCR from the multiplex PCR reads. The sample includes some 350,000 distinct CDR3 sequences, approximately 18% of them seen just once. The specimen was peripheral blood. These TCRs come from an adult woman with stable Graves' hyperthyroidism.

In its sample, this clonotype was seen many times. The CDR3 spells CSANDIRGIQETQYF. The DNA for the CDR3 is TGCAGTGCTAACGATATTCGCGGGATCCAAGAGACCCAGTACTTC. The V and J genes are TRBV20-1 and TRBJ2-5; D is perhaps TRBD2 (6 bases). This CDR3 spans 15 amino acids. Trimming left V 4 bases short and J 1 base short, with 16 bases between. CDR1 is DFQATT and CDR2 is SNEGSKA in the germline V gene (reference sequence).

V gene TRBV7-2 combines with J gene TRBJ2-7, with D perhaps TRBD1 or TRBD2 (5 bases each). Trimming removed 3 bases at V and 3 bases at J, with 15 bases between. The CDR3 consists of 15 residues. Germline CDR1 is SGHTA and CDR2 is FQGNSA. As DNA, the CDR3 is TGTGCCAGCAGCTTGTCTACAGGAGGTGGCTACGAGCAGTACTTC. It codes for CASSLSTGGGYEQYF.

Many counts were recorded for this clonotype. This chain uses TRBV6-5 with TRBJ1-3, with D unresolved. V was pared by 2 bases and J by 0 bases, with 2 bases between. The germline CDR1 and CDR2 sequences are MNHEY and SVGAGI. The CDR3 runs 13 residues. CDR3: CASSYSSGNTIYF. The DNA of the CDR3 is TGTGCCAGCAGTTACAGCTCTGGAAACACCATATATTTT.

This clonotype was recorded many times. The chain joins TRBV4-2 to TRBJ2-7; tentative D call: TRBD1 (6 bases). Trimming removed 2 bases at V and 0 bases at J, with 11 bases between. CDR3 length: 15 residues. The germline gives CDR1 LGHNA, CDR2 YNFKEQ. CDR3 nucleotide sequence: TGTGCCAGCAGCCAAAACTTGGGGGCCTCCTACGAGCAGTACTTC. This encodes CASSQNLGASYEQYF.

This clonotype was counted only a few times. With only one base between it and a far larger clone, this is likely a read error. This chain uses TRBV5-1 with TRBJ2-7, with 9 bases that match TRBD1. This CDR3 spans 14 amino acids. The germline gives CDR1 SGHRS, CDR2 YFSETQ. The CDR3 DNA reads TGCGCCAGCAGCCCCGGGACAGGGCCGTACGAGCGGTACTTC. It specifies CASSPGTGPYERYF.

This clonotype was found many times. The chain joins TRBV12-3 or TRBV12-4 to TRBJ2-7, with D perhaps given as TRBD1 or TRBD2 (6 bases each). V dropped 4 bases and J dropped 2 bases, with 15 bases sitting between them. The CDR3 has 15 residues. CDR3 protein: CASSSQGRGAYEQYF. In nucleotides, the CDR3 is TGTGCCAGCAGTTCGCAGGGAAGGGGGGCCTACGAGCAGTACTTC.

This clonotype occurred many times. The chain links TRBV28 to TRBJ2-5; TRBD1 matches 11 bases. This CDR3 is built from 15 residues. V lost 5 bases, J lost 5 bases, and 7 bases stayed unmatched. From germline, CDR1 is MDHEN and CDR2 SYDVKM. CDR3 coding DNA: TGTGCCAGCAGTCTAGGGACAGGGGGAGTGGAGACCCAGTACTTC. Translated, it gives CASSLGTGGVETQYF.

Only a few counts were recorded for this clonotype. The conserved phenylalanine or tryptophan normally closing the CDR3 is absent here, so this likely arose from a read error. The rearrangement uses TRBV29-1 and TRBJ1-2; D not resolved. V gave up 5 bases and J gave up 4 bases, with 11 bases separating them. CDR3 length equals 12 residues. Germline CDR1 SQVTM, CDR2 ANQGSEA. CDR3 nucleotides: TGCAGCGTTATAACGTCAGCCTATGGCTACACCCTC. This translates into CSVITSAYGYTL.

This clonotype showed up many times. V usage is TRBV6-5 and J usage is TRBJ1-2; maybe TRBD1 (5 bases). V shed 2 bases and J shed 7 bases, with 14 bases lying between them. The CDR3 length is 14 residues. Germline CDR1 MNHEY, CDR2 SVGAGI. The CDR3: CASSYGQGLSGYTF. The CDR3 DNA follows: TGTGCCAGCAGTTACGGGCAGGGATTAAGTGGCTACACCTTC.

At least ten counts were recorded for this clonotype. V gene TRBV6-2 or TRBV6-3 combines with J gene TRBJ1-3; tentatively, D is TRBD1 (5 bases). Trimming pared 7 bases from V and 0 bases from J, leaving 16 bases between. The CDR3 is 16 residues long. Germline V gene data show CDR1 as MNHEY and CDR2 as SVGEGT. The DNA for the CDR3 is TGTGCCAGCAAGTCCCGGGACGTACTCTCTGGAAACACCATATATTTT. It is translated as CASKSRDVLSGNTIYF.